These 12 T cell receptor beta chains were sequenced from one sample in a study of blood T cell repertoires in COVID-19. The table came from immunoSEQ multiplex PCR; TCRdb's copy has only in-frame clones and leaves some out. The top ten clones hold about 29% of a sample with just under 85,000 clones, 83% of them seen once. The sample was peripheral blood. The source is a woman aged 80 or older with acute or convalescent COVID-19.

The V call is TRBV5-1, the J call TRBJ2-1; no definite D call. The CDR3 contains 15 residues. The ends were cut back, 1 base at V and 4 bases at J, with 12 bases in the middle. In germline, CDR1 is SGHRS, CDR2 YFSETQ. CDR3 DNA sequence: TGCGCCAGCAGCTTGATGGTAGCTGGATACAATGAGCAGTTCTTC. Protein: CASSLMVAGYNEQFF.

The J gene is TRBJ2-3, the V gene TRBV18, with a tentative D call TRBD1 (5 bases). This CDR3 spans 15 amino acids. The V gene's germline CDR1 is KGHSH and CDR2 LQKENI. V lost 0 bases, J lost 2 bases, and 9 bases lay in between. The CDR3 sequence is CASSPPGQITDTQYF. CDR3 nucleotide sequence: TGTGCCAGCTCACCACCGGGGCAGATCACAGATACGCAGTATTTT. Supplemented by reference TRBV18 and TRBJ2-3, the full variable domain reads NAGVMQNPRHLVRRRGQEARLRCSPMKGHSHVYWYRQLPEEGLKFMVYLQKENIIDESGMPKERFSAEFPKEGPSILRIQQVVRGDSAAYFCASSPPGQITDTQYFGPGTRLTVL.

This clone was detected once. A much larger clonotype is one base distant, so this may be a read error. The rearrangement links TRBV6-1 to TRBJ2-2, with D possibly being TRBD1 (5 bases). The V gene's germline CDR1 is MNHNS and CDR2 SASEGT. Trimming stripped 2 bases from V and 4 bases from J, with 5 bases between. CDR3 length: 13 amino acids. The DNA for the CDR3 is TGTGCCAGCAGTGAACAGGGCACCGGGGAGCTGTTTTTT. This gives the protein CASSEQGTGELFF.

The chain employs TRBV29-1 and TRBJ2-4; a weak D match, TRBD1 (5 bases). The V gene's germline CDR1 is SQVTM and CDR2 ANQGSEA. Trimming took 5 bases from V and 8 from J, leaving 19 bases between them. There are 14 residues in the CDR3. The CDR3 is CSVKNPGIRDIQYF. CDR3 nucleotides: TGCAGCGTTAAAAACCCAGGCATCAGGGACATTCAGTACTTC.

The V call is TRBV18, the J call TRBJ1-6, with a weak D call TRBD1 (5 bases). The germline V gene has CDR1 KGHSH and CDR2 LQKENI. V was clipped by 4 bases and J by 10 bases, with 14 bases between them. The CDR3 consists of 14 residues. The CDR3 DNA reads TGTGCCAGCTCACTAGGCCAGGGCGACTCACCCCTCCACTTT. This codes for CASSLGQGDSPLHF.

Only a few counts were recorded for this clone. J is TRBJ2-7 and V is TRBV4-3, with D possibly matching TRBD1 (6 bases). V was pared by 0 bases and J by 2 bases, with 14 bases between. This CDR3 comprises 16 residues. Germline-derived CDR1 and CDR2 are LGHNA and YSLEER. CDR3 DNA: TGCGCCAGCAGCCAAGATTGGCACAGGGCTCCCTACGAGCAGTACTTC. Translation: CASSQDWHRAPYEQYF.

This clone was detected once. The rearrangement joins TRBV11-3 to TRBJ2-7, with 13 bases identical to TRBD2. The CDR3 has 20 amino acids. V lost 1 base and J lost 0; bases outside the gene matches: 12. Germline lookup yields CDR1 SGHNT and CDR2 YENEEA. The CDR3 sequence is CASSLGGTSGIWMSSYEQYF. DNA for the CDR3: TGTGCCAGCAGCTTAGGAGGGACTAGCGGGATTTGGATGAGCTCCTACGAGCAGTACTTC. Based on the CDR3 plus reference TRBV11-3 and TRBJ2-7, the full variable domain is EAGVVQSPRYKIIEKKQPVAFWCNPISGHNTLYWYLQNLGQGPELLIRYENEEAVDDSQLPKDRFSAERLKGVDSTLKIQPAELGDSAVYLCASSLGGTSGIWMSSYEQYFGPGTRLTVT.

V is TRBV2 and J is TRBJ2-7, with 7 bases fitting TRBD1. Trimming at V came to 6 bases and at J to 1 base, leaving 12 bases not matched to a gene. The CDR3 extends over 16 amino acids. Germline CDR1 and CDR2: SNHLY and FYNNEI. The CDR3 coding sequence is TGTGCCAGCAGAGAGACCCGACCGGGACAGTCCTACGAGCAGTACTTC. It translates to CASRETRPGQSYEQYF.

CDR3: CASSFDRYGYTF. CDR3 sequence (DNA): TGTGCCAGCAGCTTCGACAGATATGGCTACACCTTC. The chain carries TRBV7-9 and TRBJ1-2, with D perhaps TRBD1 (5 bases). Trimming stripped 3 bases from V and 5 bases from J, with 7 bases between. Germline CDR1 and CDR2: SEHNR and FQNEAQ (reference sequence). This CDR3 is 12 amino acids long.

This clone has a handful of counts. CDR3 nucleotides: TGTGCCAGCAGCCCCGGGGGGGGTGCGGGATACAATGAGCAGTTCTTC. It codes for CASSPGGGAGYNEQFF. The rearrangement joins TRBV7-6 to TRBJ2-1; 8 bases match TRBD2. The CDR3 spans 16 residues. Germline values: CDR1 SGHVS, CDR2 FNYEAQ. V shed 5 bases and J 4 bases; nucleotides not matched to a gene: 10.

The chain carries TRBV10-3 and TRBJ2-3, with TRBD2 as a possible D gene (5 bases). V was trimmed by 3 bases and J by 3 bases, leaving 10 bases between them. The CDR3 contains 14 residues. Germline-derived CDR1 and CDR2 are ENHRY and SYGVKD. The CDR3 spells CAISEVGGTDTQYF. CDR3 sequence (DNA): TGTGCCATCAGTGAAGTGGGCGGGACAGATACGCAGTATTTT.

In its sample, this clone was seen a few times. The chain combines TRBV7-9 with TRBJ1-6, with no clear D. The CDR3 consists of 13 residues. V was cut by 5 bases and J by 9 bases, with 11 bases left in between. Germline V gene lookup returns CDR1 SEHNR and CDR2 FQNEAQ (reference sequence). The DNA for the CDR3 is TGTGCCAGCAGCCCGGACTTCTCTTCACCCCTCCACTTT. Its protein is CASSPDFSSPLHF.